This T cell receptor beta chain was sequenced during a study of blood T cell repertoires in COVID-19. Method: immunoSEQ multiplex PCR; TCRdb's copy keeps in-frame clones and lacks some. The sample records more than 250,000 clones, around 88% being singletons. This CDR3 spans 14 amino acids. The ends lost 3 bases at V and 3 bases at J; junction bases unmatched: 5. Germline V gives CDR1 SGHRS, CDR2 YFSETQ. Patients from Seattle were sampled longitudinally, starting during active infection. V and J are TRBV5-1 and TRBJ1-1, with 7 positions matching TRBD1. Sequencing was performed on peripheral blood. This sequence was found in a woman in her twenties or thirties with COVID-19, enrolled during active disease. CDR3 protein: CASSSTGSDTEAFF. The CDR3 DNA reads TGCGCCAGCAGCTCGACAGGGAGTGACACTGAAGCTTTCTTT.